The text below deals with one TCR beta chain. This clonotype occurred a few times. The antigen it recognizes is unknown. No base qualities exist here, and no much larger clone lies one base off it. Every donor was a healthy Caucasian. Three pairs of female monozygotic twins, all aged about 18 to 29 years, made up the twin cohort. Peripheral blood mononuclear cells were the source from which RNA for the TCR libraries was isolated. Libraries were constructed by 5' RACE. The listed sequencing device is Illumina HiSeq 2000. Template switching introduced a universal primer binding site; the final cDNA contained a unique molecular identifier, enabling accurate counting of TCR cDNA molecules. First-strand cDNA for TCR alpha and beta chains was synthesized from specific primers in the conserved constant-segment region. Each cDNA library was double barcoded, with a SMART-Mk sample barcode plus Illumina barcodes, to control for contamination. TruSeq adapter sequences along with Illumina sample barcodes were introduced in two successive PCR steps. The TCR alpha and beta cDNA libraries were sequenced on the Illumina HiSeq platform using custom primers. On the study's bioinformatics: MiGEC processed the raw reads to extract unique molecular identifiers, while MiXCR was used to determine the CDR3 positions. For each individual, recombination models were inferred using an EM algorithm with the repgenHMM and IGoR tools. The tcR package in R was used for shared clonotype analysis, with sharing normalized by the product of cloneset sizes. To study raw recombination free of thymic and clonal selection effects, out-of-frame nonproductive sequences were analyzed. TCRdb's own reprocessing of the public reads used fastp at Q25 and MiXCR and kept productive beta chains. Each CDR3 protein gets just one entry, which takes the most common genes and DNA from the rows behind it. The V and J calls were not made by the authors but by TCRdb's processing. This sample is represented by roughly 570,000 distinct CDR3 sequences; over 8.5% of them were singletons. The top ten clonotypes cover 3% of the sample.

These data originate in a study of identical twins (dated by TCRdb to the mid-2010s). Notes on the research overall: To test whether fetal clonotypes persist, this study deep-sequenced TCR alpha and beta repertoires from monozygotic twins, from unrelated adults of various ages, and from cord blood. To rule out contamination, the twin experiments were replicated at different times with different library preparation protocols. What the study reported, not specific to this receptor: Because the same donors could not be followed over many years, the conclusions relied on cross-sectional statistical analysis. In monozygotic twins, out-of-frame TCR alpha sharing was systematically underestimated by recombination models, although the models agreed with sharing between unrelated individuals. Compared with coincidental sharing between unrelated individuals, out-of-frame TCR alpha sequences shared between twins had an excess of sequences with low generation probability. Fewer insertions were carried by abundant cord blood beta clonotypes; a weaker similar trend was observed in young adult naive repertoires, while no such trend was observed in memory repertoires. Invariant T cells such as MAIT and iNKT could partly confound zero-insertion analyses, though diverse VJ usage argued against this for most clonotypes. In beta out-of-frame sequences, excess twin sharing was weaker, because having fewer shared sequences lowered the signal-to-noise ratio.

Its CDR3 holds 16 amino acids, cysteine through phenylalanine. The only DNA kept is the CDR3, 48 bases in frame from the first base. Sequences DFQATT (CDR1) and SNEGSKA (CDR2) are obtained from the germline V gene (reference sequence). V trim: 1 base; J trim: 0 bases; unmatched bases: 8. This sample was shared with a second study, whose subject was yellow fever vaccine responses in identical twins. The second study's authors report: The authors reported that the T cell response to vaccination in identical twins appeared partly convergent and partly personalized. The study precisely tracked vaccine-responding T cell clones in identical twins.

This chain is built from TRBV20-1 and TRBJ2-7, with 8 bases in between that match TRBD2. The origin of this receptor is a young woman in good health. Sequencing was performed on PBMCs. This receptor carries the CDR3 CSARGGSGTFSYEQYF. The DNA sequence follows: TGCAGTGCTAGAGGGGGTAGCGGGACCTTCTCCTACGAGCAGTACTTC.